These 14 T cell receptor beta chains came from one sample sequenced in a study of CD8+ T cells in alopecia areata. Extracted RNA was reverse transcribed into cDNA, the sequencing template. The repertoire was sequenced with immunoSEQ multiplex PCR; TCRdb's copy has only in-frame clones and lacks some. Seen here are 150,000 to 200,000 clones, roughly 50% observed once, and the top ten hold approximately 11%. Treatment defined: oral pan-JAK inhibitor, 5-10 mg twice daily. Specimen: CD8+ T cells sorted from blood, collected at week 24, from a patient treated with tofacitinib. The receptors stem from a human donor with alopecia areata.

The chain uses TRBV4-3 and TRBJ2-6; weak D call: TRBD1 (5 bases). The CDR3 contains 18 residues. In germline, CDR1 is LGHNA, CDR2 YSLEER. Trimming took 2 bases from V and 0 from J, leaving 14 bases between them. The CDR3 coding sequence is TGCGCCAGCAGCCAATTCAGGGTATCGAGCTCTGGGGCCAACGTCCTGACTTTC. As protein: CASSQFRVSSSGANVLTF.

The V call is TRBV14, the J call TRBJ1-1; no definite D call. This CDR3 spans 14 amino acids. Trimming pared 5 bases from V and 3 bases from J, leaving 13 bases between. Germline CDR1 is SGHDN and CDR2 is FVKESK. CDR3 residues: CASSLTGLDTEAFF. The DNA of the CDR3 is TGTGCCAGCAGCTTGACGGGTTTGGACACTGAAGCTTTCTTT.

The V call is TRBV7-3, the J call TRBJ1-1; D might be TRBD1 (6 bases). CDR1 is SGHTA and CDR2 is FQGTGA in the germline V gene. V was shortened by 5 bases and J by 5 bases, with 12 bases between the two germline ends. This CDR3 contains 13 residues. CDR3 sequence (DNA): TGTGCCAGCAGCCTTATACAGGGTACTGAAGCTTTCTTT. As protein: CASSLIQGTEAFF.

The genes are TRBV9 and TRBJ2-1; 8 bases agree with TRBD2. CDR3 size: 14 residues. The J segment lost 6 bases and the V segment lost 2 bases, leaving 4 bases of the junction unmatched. The V gene's germline CDR1 is SGDLS and CDR2 YYNGEE. The CDR3 here is CASSVSGTSNEQFF. CDR3 sequence (DNA): TGTGCCAGCAGCGTCTCCGGGACTAGCAATGAGCAGTTCTTC.

V is TRBV29-1 and J is TRBJ2-7; 9 bases agree with TRBD1. With 7 bases clipped from V and 4 bases from J, the junction kept 5 bases outside the gene matches. The CDR3 covers 12 residues. Per germline, CDR1 SQVTM and CDR2 ANQGSEA. CDR3 loop: CSATDRGYEQYF. The CDR3 nucleotides read TGCAGCGCCACGGACAGGGGATACGAGCAGTACTTC.

This chain links TRBV30 with TRBJ2-2, with TRBD2 matching over 10 bases. The CDR3 has 15 residues. The V and J ends lost 7 bases and 2 bases, in that order; junction bases with no gene match: 7. Germline values: CDR1 GTSNPN, CDR2 SVGIG (reference sequence). CDR3 sequence (DNA): TGTGCCTCAACTAGCGGGGCCCGTAACACCGGGGAGCTGTTTTTT. It is translated as CASTSGARNTGELFF.

This clone came up a few times. The genes are TRBV25-1 and TRBJ2-1, with D hard to call. Trimming removed 8 bases from V and 6 bases from J, with 8 bases in between. Per germline, CDR1 MGHDK and CDR2 SYGVNS. The CDR3 covers 11 residues. CDR3 residues: CASGPFNEQFF. The CDR3 coding sequence is TGTGCCAGCGGTCCCTTCAATGAGCAGTTCTTC.

J is TRBJ1-5 and V is TRBV19, with a weak D call TRBD1 (5 bases). The CDR3 contains 14 residues. V lost 2 bases to trimming and J lost 4 bases, with 9 bases between them. The V gene's germline CDR1 is LNHDA and CDR2 SQIVND (reference sequence). The CDR3 bases are TGTGCCAGTAGTATACAGGGTTATAATCAGCCCCAGCATTTT. Translating gives CASSIQGYNQPQHF.

A few counts support this clone. The V gene is TRBV5-1, the J gene TRBJ2-3; TRBD1 matches at 10 bases. CDR1 SGHRS and CDR2 YFSETQ come from the germline V gene. This CDR3 is 16 amino acids long. J was trimmed by 4 bases and V by 2 bases; bases with no gene match: 7. For the CDR3, the DNA is TGCGCCAGCAGCTTACCGGGACAGGGGTTCCCAGATACGCAGTATTTT. Encoded protein: CASSLPGQGFPDTQYF.

The CDR3 DNA reads TGTGCCAGTAGTCACTGGGAGAGGGACAGGGCCTTCGGGGAGCTGTTTTTT. Protein sequence: CASSHWERDRAFGELFF. V and J are TRBV19 and TRBJ2-2, with TRBD1 identical over 9 bases. The CDR3 is 17 residues long. CDR1 and CDR2 from the germline V gene are LNHDA and SQIVND (reference sequence). The junction had 14 bases not matched to a gene; V was cut back by 5 bases and J by 7 bases.

In its sample, this clone was seen a few times. The V and J genes are TRBV2 and TRBJ1-2, with 7 bases identical to TRBD1. In germline, CDR1 is SNHLY, CDR2 FYNNEI. The CDR3 covers 15 residues. J lost 5 bases, V lost 4 bases, and 10 bases had no gene match. CDR3 residues: CASSGGGTVAYGYTF. Here the CDR3 DNA reads TGTGCCAGCAGTGGAGGGGGGACAGTCGCTTATGGCTACACCTTC.

Comment on this clone: The germline gene is not matched at one end of the junction; a read error may be the cause. This chain links TRBV6-5 with TRBJ2-5; perhaps TRBD1 as D (5 bases). CDR1 and CDR2 (germline): MNHEY, SVGAGI. The CDR3 extends over 14 amino acids. CDR3 in amino acids: CASSHSQGGETQYF. The CDR3 DNA sequence: TGTGCCAGCAGTCACTCGCAGGGTGGGGAGACCCAGTACTTC.

This clone was picked up a small number of times. The sample contains more than one DNA sequence encoding this CDR3. V usage is TRBV29-1 and J usage is TRBJ2-5; 8 bases line up with TRBD2. Germline CDR1 is SQVTM and CDR2 is ANQGSEA. J lost 1 base, V lost 4 bases, and 8 bases had no gene match. The CDR3 is made up of 15 amino acids. CDR3 bases: TGCAGCGTTGCCATTAGCGGGGAGCTCCAAGAGACCCAGTACTTC. Its protein is CSVAISGELQETQYF.

This rearrangement joins TRBV15 to TRBJ1-2; the D is unclear. This CDR3 is 15 amino acids long. V was clipped by 5 bases and J by 1 base, with 14 bases between them. Germline V gene sequence: CDR1 LNHNV, CDR2 YYDKDF (reference sequence). CDR3 in amino acids: CATSGRGSGNYGYTF. Here the CDR3 DNA reads TGTGCCACCAGCGGGAGAGGGTCGGGTAACTATGGCTACACCTTC. Filled out from reference TRBV15 and TRBJ1-2, the complete variable domain reads DAMVIQNPRYQVTQFGKPVTLSCSQTLNHNVMYWYQQKSSQAPKLLFHYYDKDFNNEADTPDNFQSRRPNTSFCFLDIRSPGLGDTAMYLCATSGRGSGNYGYTFGSGTRLTVV.